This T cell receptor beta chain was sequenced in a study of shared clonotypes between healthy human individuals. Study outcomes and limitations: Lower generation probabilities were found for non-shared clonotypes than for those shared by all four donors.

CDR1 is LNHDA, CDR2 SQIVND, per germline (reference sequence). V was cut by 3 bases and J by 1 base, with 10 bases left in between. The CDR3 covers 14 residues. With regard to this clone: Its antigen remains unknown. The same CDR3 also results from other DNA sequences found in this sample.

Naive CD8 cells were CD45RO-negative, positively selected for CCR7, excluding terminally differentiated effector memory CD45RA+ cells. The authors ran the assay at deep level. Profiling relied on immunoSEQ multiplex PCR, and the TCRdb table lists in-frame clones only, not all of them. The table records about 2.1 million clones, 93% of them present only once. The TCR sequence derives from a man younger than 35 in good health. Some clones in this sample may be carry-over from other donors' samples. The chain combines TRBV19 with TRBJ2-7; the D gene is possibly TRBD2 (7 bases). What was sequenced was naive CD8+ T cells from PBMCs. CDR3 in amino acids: CASSIGGRSYEQYF. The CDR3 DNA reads TGTGCCAGTAGTATCGGGGGGCGGTCCTACGAGCAGTACTTC.